This T cell receptor beta chain originates from a study of T-cell memory formation after mild COVID-19. Whole-study context: In these data, TCR clusters were largely donor specific.

With respect to this clonotype: Its antigen is currently unknown.

Trimming left V 5 bases short and J 3 bases short, with 8 bases between. Germline V gene sequence: CDR1 LGHNA, CDR2 YSLEER. The CDR3 has 13 residues. Study-level results: Clones contracting over day 15 to 85 were CD4/CD8 balanced, with later expanders leaning CD4+.

It was 5'RACE with constant-segment primers that produced the TCR alpha and TCR beta cDNA libraries, which carried sample barcodes and UMIs. A single record per CDR3 protein comes from TCRdb applying MiXCR to the 5' RACE reads. Here the sample spans about 290,000 distinct CDR3 sequences, approximately 16% being singletons. Sequenced: PBMCs or a T cell subset sorted from them (not recorded which). The TCR was taken from a man between 18 and 35 years old who had mild COVID-19 (a few samples of this study predate the infection). Cell type and time point are not known. This rearrangement joins TRBV4-3 to TRBJ2-1, with TRBD1 as a possible D gene (6 bases). CDR3 sequence reads: CASSRDNYNEQFF. As DNA, the CDR3 is TGCGCCAGCAGCAGGGACAACTACAATGAGCAGTTCTTC.